This T cell receptor beta chain emerged from a study of beta chain features in type 1 diabetes. Study findings and constraints: All four CD4+ subsets from Type 1 diabetes patients carried moderately but significantly shorter TCRB CDR3s.

Of note for this clone: The antigen remains unidentified.

What was sequenced were expressed TCRB transcripts, since all of the isolated RNA had been reverse transcribed. The table came from immunoSEQ multiplex PCR; TCRdb's copy has only in-frame clones and leaves some out. Of 400,000 or so clones listed, 8.5% to 10% were seen once; the top ten hold 0.55% to 0.75%. V lost 8 bases and J lost 6; bases outside the gene matches: 9. This CDR3 has 14 amino acids. CDR1 is SNHLY, CDR2 FYNNEI, per germline. V gene TRBV2 combines with J gene TRBJ2-3, with TRBD2 matching over 9 bases. This clonotype originated in a man aged 25-45 years with type 1 diabetes. The sample consisted of central memory CD4+ T cells from blood. The CDR3 DNA is TGTGCCAGCCAGGGGCGGGAGGGCCGGGATACGCAGTATTTT. It codes for CASQGREGRDTQYF. Filled out from reference TRBV2 and TRBJ2-3, the complete variable domain reads EPEVTQTPSHQVTQMGQEVILRCVPISNHLYFYWYRQILGQKVEFLVSFYNNEISEKSEIFDDQFSVERPDGSNFTLKIRSTKLEDSAMYFCASQGREGRDTQYFGPGTRLTVL.